This T cell receptor beta chain was sequenced for a study of T cells in Graves' hyperthyroidism and ophthalmopathy. The table lists this clonotype with a few counts. Clinicians diagnosed patients from clinical symptoms, serum thyroxine and TRAb, thyroid ultrasound and orbital computed tomography. Template material for amplifying TCR beta CDR3 regions consisted of RNA transcripts. During a first-round RT-PCR of the TCR CDR3, the HTBI primer set was used. TCRdb re-analysed the multiplex PCR reads in MiXCR, keeping a single row per CDR3 protein. The sample lists around 620,000 distinct CDR3 sequences; under 60% were seen once. What was sequenced was peripheral blood or thyroid tissue (not recorded which). This TCR derives from an adult woman with Graves' disease, either hyperthyroidism or ophthalmopathy (not recorded which).

DNA of the CDR3: TGTGCCAGCAGCCACTCCAACGGCCAGAACACTGAAGCTTTCTTT. This gives the protein CASSHSNGQNTEAFF. The V gene is TRBV3-1, the J gene TRBJ1-1; no reliable D call. The germline V and J ends were trimmed by 3 bases and 1 base, with 12 bases remaining between them. CDR1 and CDR2 (germline): LGHDT, YNNKEL (reference sequence). The CDR3 has 15 amino acids.